Sequencing of this T cell receptor beta chain was carried out in a study of blood T cell repertoires in COVID-19. Study details: Sites in the United States, Italy and Spain provided acute and convalescent COVID-19 samples. PBMCs, B-cell-depleted T cells, or T cells provided the cDNA or gDNA that made up the material.

Study processing details: The assay estimated nucleated cells by amplifying reference gene primers. Sequencing used immunoSEQ multiplex PCR; TCRdb keeps in-frame clones, though not all of them. The V and J calls and clone size are taken from that table; D and trimming were inferred from the DNA. The sample yields around 120,000 clones, approximately 87% seen once. J lost 7 bases, V lost 4 bases, and 7 bases had no gene match. CDR1 and CDR2 from the germline V gene are SGHRS and YFSETQ. The CDR3 loop spans 14 amino acids. This TCR was recovered from a man aged 65 to 79 who had recovered from COVID-19. The material sequenced was peripheral blood. The J gene is TRBJ1-4, the V gene TRBV5-1, with 7 bases matching TRBD1. The CDR3 sequence: CASSEDRVFEKLFF. The CDR3 nucleotides read TGCGCCAGCAGCGAAGACAGGGTTTTTGAAAAACTGTTTTTT.